The 15 T cell receptor beta chains below come from one sample, sequenced in a study of blood T cell repertoires in COVID-19. Generated by immunoSEQ multiplex PCR, the TCRdb table keeps only in-frame clones and is missing some. In the table there are about 76,000 clones, approximately 80% of which are singletons. Sequencing used peripheral blood. The origin of the receptors is a man aged 80 or over with acute or convalescent COVID-19.

The V gene is TRBV15, the J gene TRBJ1-2; the D gene is possibly TRBD1 (6 bases). This CDR3 has 14 residues. Deletions cut 3 bases from V and 1 base from J, with 9 bases between. Germline lookup yields CDR1 LNHNV and CDR2 YYDKDF (reference sequence). CDR3 sequence reads: CATSRAGDNYGYTF. The CDR3 coding sequence is TGTGCCACCAGCAGGGCAGGGGATAACTATGGCTACACCTTC.

The chain joins TRBV9 to TRBJ1-1; TRBD1 aligns across 7 bases. V lost 1 base, J lost 8 bases, and 2 bases stayed unmatched. The germline CDR1 and CDR2 sequences are SGDLS and YYNGEE. This CDR3 is built from 12 residues. Here the CDR3 DNA reads TGTGCCAGCAGCGTACAGGGGGGAGAAGCTTTCTTT. Amino acids: CASSVQGGEAFF.

This sequence joins TRBV10-1 and TRBJ2-7; TRBD1 aligns across 12 bases. This CDR3 comprises 14 residues. The germline gives CDR1 WNHNN, CDR2 SYGVQD (reference sequence). Germline trimming cut 3 bases from V and 8 bases from J; bases unmatched to any gene: 5. Here the CDR3 reads CASSEGTGGLKQYF. The CDR3 region has the DNA TGCGCCAGCAGTGAAGGGACAGGGGGCTTGAAGCAGTACTTC.

This clone was seen only a few times. The chain employs TRBV18 and TRBJ2-1, with TRBD2 identical over 9 bases. The V gene end was trimmed by 0 bases and the J gene end by 3 bases; junction bases not matched to a gene: 0. The CDR3 is 15 residues long. Germline CDR1 reads KGHSH; CDR2 reads LQKENI. The DNA of the CDR3 is TGTGCCAGCTCACCACCTAGCGGGAGCTACAATGAGCAGTTCTTC. It specifies CASSPPSGSYNEQFF.

This clone occurred a few times. The V gene is TRBV7-6, the J gene TRBJ1-1; TRBD1 matches 12 bases. J lost 4 bases, V lost 1 base, and 10 bases had no gene match. The CDR3 totals 18 residues. Germline CDR1 SGHVS, CDR2 FNYEAQ. The chain's CDR3 is CASSLVGGTGGTGTEAFF. As DNA, the CDR3 is TGTGCCAGCAGCTTAGTGGGGGGGACAGGGGGCACTGGCACTGAAGCTTTCTTT.

Regarding this clone: Other DNA sequences in the sample encode the same CDR3. The chain employs TRBV4-3 and TRBJ2-7; D remains unclear. CDR3 length: 13 residues. V was clipped by 0 bases and J by 4 bases, with 7 bases between them. Germline loops: CDR1 LGHNA, CDR2 YSLEER. The CDR3 region has the DNA TGCGCCAGCAGCCAAGATAGAACGTACGAGCAGTACTTC. Residues: CASSQDRTYEQYF.

V gene TRBV11-2 combines with J gene TRBJ1-4, with 9 bases fitting TRBD1. Germline V gives CDR1 SGHAT, CDR2 FQNNGV. J was trimmed by 7 bases and V by 4 bases; bases with no gene match: 7. This CDR3 has 15 amino acids. CDR3 in amino acids: CASSSSTGGREKLFF. In DNA, the CDR3 is TGTGCCAGCAGCTCCTCAACAGGGGGCCGTGAAAAACTGTTTTTT.

J is TRBJ1-1 and V is TRBV4-2; D uncertain. The V gene lost 0 bases and the J gene lost 1 base, with 6 bases spanning the gap. The CDR3 is made up of 14 amino acids. Germline V gives CDR1 LGHNA, CDR2 YNFKEQ. The CDR3 region has the DNA TGTGCCAGCAGCCAAGATGGGCAGAACACTGAAGCTTTCTTT. It specifies CASSQDGQNTEAFF.

This rearrangement joins TRBV28 to TRBJ1-2; 8 bases are a match to TRBD1. Germline loops: CDR1 MDHEN, CDR2 SYDVKM. The CDR3 runs to 12 residues. V lost 4 bases and J lost 6; bases outside the gene matches: 1. The CDR3 nucleotides are TGTGCCAGCAGTTCGACAGGGGATGGCTACACCTTC. Translation gives CASSSTGDGYTF.

This chain connects TRBV15 to TRBJ1-2, with TRBD1 as a possible D gene (5 bases). The V end was cut by 0 bases, the J end by 6 bases, with 14 bases between. This CDR3 is 15 amino acids long. Germline V gives CDR1 LNHNV, CDR2 YYDKDF (reference sequence). CDR3 DNA: TGTGCCACCAGCAGAGATCTGACAGCCAGGAATGGCTACACCTTC. This encodes CATSRDLTARNGYTF.

The chain combines TRBV28 with TRBJ1-5; D possibly corresponds to TRBD1 (5 bases). Between the trimmed V and J ends, which lost 8 bases and 9 bases, there was a span of 11 bases. CDR1 and CDR2 from the germline V gene are MDHEN and SYDVKM. This CDR3 region has 11 residues. The CDR3 coding sequence is TGTGCCAGCTTCCAGGGTGGGCCCCAGCATTTT. Residues: CASFQGGPQHF.

The chain joins TRBV3-1 (or the pseudogene TRBV3-2) to TRBJ2-3, with 11 bases matching TRBD2. The CDR3 runs to 17 residues. CDR1 is LGHDT and CDR2 is YNNKEL in the germline V gene (reference sequence). J was trimmed by 3 bases and V by 3 bases; bases with no gene match: 8. The CDR3 sequence is CASSQPPIAGGTDTQYF. The CDR3, as DNA: TGTGCCAGCAGCCAGCCCCCGATAGCGGGGGGGACAGATACGCAGTATTTT.

This clone is a singleton in its sample. This chain uses TRBV7-2 with TRBJ2-5, with 7 bases aligning to TRBD2. CDR1 is SGHTA and CDR2 is FQGNSA in the germline V gene. Trimming at V came to 7 bases and at J to 3 bases, leaving 5 bases not matched to a gene. CDR3 length: 13 amino acids. Here the CDR3 DNA reads TGTGCCAGCACCAGACGGGGGGAAGAGACCCAGTACTTC. Translated, it gives CASTRRGEETQYF.

This sequence joins TRBV7-2 and TRBJ1-1; maybe TRBD1 (5 bases). V was clipped by 1 base and J by 7 bases, with 16 bases between them. Looked up from germline, CDR1 is SGHTA and CDR2 is FQGNSA. The CDR3 runs 15 residues. This CDR3 is CASSLVVQGGNEAFF. DNA for the CDR3: TGTGCCAGCAGCTTAGTGGTGCAGGGCGGTAATGAAGCTTTCTTT.

The chain recombines TRBV19 with TRBJ2-1, with TRBD2 matching over 7 bases. CDR1 is LNHDA, CDR2 SQIVND, per germline (reference sequence). This CDR3 spans 15 amino acids. J was trimmed by 10 bases and V by 3 bases; bases with no gene match: 12. The CDR3 is CASSMEGGTDGEQFF. CDR3 DNA: TGTGCCAGTAGTATGGAGGGAGGGACTGATGGGGAGCAGTTCTTC.